Given below is one T cell receptor (beta chain) in context. The table came from immunoSEQ multiplex PCR; TCRdb's copy has only in-frame clones and leaves some out. The repertoire holds 380,000 or so clones, nearly 90% seen once, with around 2% in the top ten. This specimen comes from a study of blood T cell repertoires in COVID-19. Membership in each cohort depended on participant-reported clinical history. The length of the CDR3 is 14 residues. Per the germline V gene, CDR1 is LNHDA and CDR2 is SQIVND (reference sequence). V lost 5 bases and J lost 9, with 14 bases in between. The sequenced sample consisted of PBMCs or T cells enriched from blood (not recorded which). The TCR sequence derives from a woman aged 40 to 50 with acute COVID-19. The V and J genes are TRBV19 and TRBJ1-6; TRBD1 might be the D (6 bases). CDR3 sequence (DNA): TGTGCCAGTAGTCTCGGGACACGGAGTTCACCCCTCCACTTT. Its translation is CASSLGTRSSPLHF.